This T cell receptor (beta chain) was captured in a study of cytomegalovirus exposure and HLA in healthy donors (dated by TCRdb to 2017 to 2019). Context from the whole study: According to an earlier analysis of around 600 of the donors, about 180 million T cells yielded 100 million or so unique TCR beta sequences and about 300 Gb of sequence data. Typing coverage varied by locus: roughly 629-640 donors for A, B, C, DRB1 and DQB1; roughly 500 for DQA1; more than 600 for DPA1; around 490 for DPB1. The study used immunosequencing to profile the T cell repertoires of under 700 subjects and linked those repertoires to cytomegalovirus serostatus. Donor age, sex, ethnicity and CMV serostatus were collected together with the repertoire data. All discovery cohort repertoires had been generated using a single sequencing platform. Four or five DR-DQ haplotypes were handled as single units for association and clustering because linkage in the cohort was strong. An earlier analysis of more than 450 of the donors used high-throughput TCR beta sequencing to judge whether each TCR beta V gene segment behaved as functional or pseudogenic. Rather than using new phenotypic data, the later analysis identified candidate immune exposures from TCR beta sequences and from how often those sequences occurred across donors. Around 320 gigabases of sequencing data and 78 million or so unique TCR sequences were included in an early release covering over 600 HLA-typed donors. On average, around 200,000 unique TCR beta nucleotide sequences were sequenced per donor among about 400 genotyped donors of the cohort, with roughly 18% of those sequences being non-productive. Class I and class II HLA loci were covered by the typing at four-digit resolution. Genome-wide SNP genotypes for about 60% of the 666 donors were used in a later genetic analysis, which treated that subset as a discovery cohort. To predict cytomegalovirus infection status, the study brought together high-throughput TCR immunosequencing, statistical association of individual TCRs with disease status, and machine learning. Of the roughly 430 genotyped donors, over 70% fell in the genetic ancestry cluster associated with self-reported Caucasian donors. In addition to the first cohort of about 650 subjects, a separate validation cohort of approximately 130 different subjects was used. The study aimed to test whether signatures of past pathogen exposure could be identified by cataloging public T cell receptors. To study patterns of TCR occurrence, a later analysis re-analyzed previously published TCR beta repertoires from around 670 donors and added high-resolution HLA genotyping.

The cohort was made up of roughly 670 healthy bone marrow donors. At the time of sampling, all cohort members were nominally healthy, though unrecorded immune exposures were likely present. The donor was CMV seronegative and belonged to the group of 320 or so seronegative cohort members. Every donor gave a peripheral blood sample, and the peripheral blood mononuclear cells from that sample were used for TCR beta sequencing. Genomic DNA extraction from the blood cell samples was performed with the Qiagen DNeasy Blood Extraction Kit. The library was produced with the immunoSEQ multiplex PCR assay. For the multiplex PCR, a mixture combining 60 forward primers for TCR Vbeta segments and 13 reverse primers for TCR Jbeta segments was used. A multiplex PCR assay on genomic DNA amplified the CDR3 region of rearranged TCR beta genes. The amplified TCR beta libraries were sequenced on the Illumina HiSeq System as 87-base-pair reads. Turning to the authors' computational methods: Across the 670 or so repertoires, a later analysis counted 75 million to 90 million unique TCR beta chains, some 11 million of which were shared by at least two donors. To remove PCR and sequencing errors, raw reads were error-corrected and collapsed into unique sequences using a nearest-neighbor algorithm that merged closely related sequences. CDR3 sequences were aligned to IMGT reference sequences to assign V, D and J gene segments. For a sequence to be retained, a match of at least six nucleotides to both a V gene segment and a J gene segment was required. Rearrangements were classified as productive when the CDR3 lacked stop codons and remained in frame with V and J, and all other rearrangements were classified as non-productive. CDR3 was defined according to IMGT convention as the region running from the second conserved V-encoded cysteine to the conserved J-encoded phenylalanine. In an earlier analysis of approximately 590 of the donors, sequences lacking an unambiguous match to a single V gene segment were excluded. An earlier analysis of several hundred of the donors called V segments functional above 56.7% productive rearrangements and segregating when the between-donor standard deviation exceeded 5%. To diagnose cytomegalovirus status from the catalog of TCR beta chain sequences, a statistical classification framework was built. In a later analysis, V and J genes were assigned by comparing TCR nucleotide sequences against IMGT/GENE-DB human TR gene sequences. The TCRdist pipeline was used in a later analysis to assign CDR3 sequences and most-parsimonious VDJ recombination scenarios. In a later analysis, each TCR beta chain was defined by its CDR3 amino acid sequence together with its V-gene family, and reads lacking a unique V-gene family were excluded. To address suspected cross-contamination and a sequencing artifact, a later analysis removed over 500 highly shared, low-generation-probability nucleotide sequences. A later analysis calculated a clonal expansion index for each public chain from normalized within-repertoire ranks of inferred template counts. Generation probabilities in a later analysis came from a VDJ recombination model fitted to out-of-frame rearrangements, and those results were checked against IGoR. A later analysis scored TCR-TCR, TCR-HLA and TCR-CMV co-occurrence with hypergeometric tests, applying a repertoire-size bias correction to TCR pairs. To estimate false discovery rates, a later analysis permuted the HLA or CMV assignments 20 times. In a later analysis, co-occurring TCRs were grouped using DBSCAN, with TCRdist sequence similarity added in when clustering inside HLA-allele-positive subsets. Repertoires with fewer than 30,000 or more than 120,000 public chains, plus five repertoires with anomalous nucleotide sharing, were excluded from co-occurrence clustering. This is the immuneACCESS table as TCRdb keeps it, with only in-frame sequences that have V and J called. A part of the clones is gone; compared with another copy, unresolved V genes explain less than half, and the rest is unexplained. Clone size and the V and J calls come from that table; the DNA yielded D and trimming. This sample gives more than 100,000 clones in total; 80% of them show up just once. The ten most abundant clones make up 1% of the sample.

V lost 11 bases and J lost 4 bases; the stretch between them is 20 bases long. The CDR3 has 14 amino acids, counting the end cysteine and phenylalanine. Only CDR3 DNA is held: 42 bases, read in frame from base 1. From a lookup of the germline V gene, CDR1 and CDR2 are WSHSY and SAAADI. Overall study outcomes, separate from this receptor: The classifier was reported to diagnose cytomegalovirus status with high specificity and sensitivity in both the original and validation cohorts. A further reported finding was that TCR beta sequences accurately predicted the HLA-A and HLA-B alleles for most subjects in the first cohort. Because counts were too low, about 18 rarely observed V segments, including chromosome 9 orphons, were excluded from the earlier analysis of 500 to 700 of the donors. In a later analysis, most CMV-associated TCR beta chains were found to appear HLA-restricted, with HLA associations seemingly driven largely by CMV exposure. In a later analysis, 15,000 to 20,000 TCR beta sequences were associated with specific HLA alleles at a false discovery rate of 0.05. A cluster of highly shared sequence variants was judged likely to represent a technical artifact of the sequencing pipeline. Because some donors lacked HLA typing at each locus, the association tests relied only on the typed subset. A later genetic analysis reported fewer N-insertions in productive TCRs among donors in an Asian-associated ancestry cluster than the approximately 700-donor mean. The authors suggested that the approach could potentially be generalized to other disease states and immunological phenotypes. According to a later analysis, parvovirus B19, influenza, CMV and Epstein-Barr virus appeared linked to several top co-occurrence clusters. In vitro tests confirmed that a few of the cytomegalovirus-associated TCR beta chains recognize cytomegalovirus antigens. In a later analysis, TCR association rates were found to vary across HLA loci, with the most associated TCRs seen for DRB1 alleles and the fewest for HLA-C alleles. In this cohort, only TCR beta chains were sequenced, and detectable features were limited by the absence of alpha or paired-chain data. Some IMGT-functional V segments, including TRBV6-2 and TRBV6-3, could not be distinguished by the 87-base-pair reads and were therefore excluded. In a later analysis, HLA-associated TCR beta chains showed more clonal expansion and lower generation probabilities than non-associated chains that were equally common. When HLA alleles, especially DR and DQ, strongly co-occurred, attributing TCR associations to individual alleles was difficult. The study listed 150 to 200 TCR beta chains as associated with cytomegalovirus. Most TCR sequences were seen in very few donors, while some public TCRs were found in many individuals. An earlier analysis of roughly 570 of the donors showed that most TCR beta V segments appeared in productive rearrangements either about 87% or about 30% of the time, which broadly matched IMGT annotations. Immune exposure information for the cohort was limited to CMV serostatus. Roughly uniform sequencing depth across donors was assumed in presence/absence analyses, although this assumption may not hold. Correlated functional status among segregating V segments might reflect linkage disequilibrium, but an unknown experimental factor could not be ruled out. An association between a missense DCLRE1C variant and V-gene and J-gene trimming of TCR beta chains was found in a later genetic analysis and replicated in an independent cohort.

This clone was recorded only once. Its antigen target is currently unknown. Base qualities are not recorded, but no much larger clone differs from it by a single base. Sequenced material: PBMCs. The TCR was taken from a man aged 40-55 years in good health and CMV-seronegative. The V and J segments used are TRBV10-2 and TRBJ1-2, with TRBD1 as a weak D call on 5 bases. The DNA sequence reads TGCGCCGGAGGAGGGGCAGGGTACCTCTATGGCTACACCTTC. Its product reads: CAGGGAGYLYGYTF.